A selection of T cell receptor beta chains follows, all from one sample in a study of cytomegalovirus exposure and HLA in healthy donors. TCRdb's copy holds only in-frame clones and misses some; the assay was immunoSEQ multiplex PCR. Of approximately 120,000 clones detected, roughly 81% appear once; the ten largest clones hold 0.85% to 1.4%. The sample comprised PBMCs. Receptors were obtained from a woman aged 25 to 39 in good health and CMV-seronegative. CDR3s include the opening cysteine and the closing phenylalanine or tryptophan. D genes are given only for firm matches.

v_gene	len	j_gene	d_gene	CDR3aa	CDR3nt
TRBV7-9	14	TRBJ2-3	TRBD1	CASSLGQGADTQYF	TGTGCCAGCAGCTTAGGGCAGGGGGCAGATACGCAGTATTTT
TRBV19	16	TRBJ2-4	TRBD1	CASSGGQGWAKNIQYF	TGTGCCAGTAGCGGAGGACAGGGTTGGGCCAAAAACATTCAGTACTTC
TRBV19	18	TRBJ2-5	TRBD2	CASSIDVAGGLGGETQYF	TGTGCCAGTAGTATTGATGTTGCGGGAGGGCTCGGGGGAGAGACCCAGTACTTC
TRBV15	16	TRBJ2-1	.	CATSRVRGGITNEQFF	TGTGCCACCAGCAGAGTTCGGGGAGGTATCACCAATGAGCAGTTCTTC
TRBV5-4	16	TRBJ1-1	.	CASSQAGANMNTEAFF	TGTGCCAGCAGCCAGGCGGGAGCTAACATGAACACTGAAGCTTTCTTT
TRBV5-4	15	TRBJ2-7	TRBD2	CASSFGLAEAYEQYF	TGTGCCAGCAGCTTCGGACTAGCGGAAGCCTACGAGCAGTACTTC
TRBV6-6	16	TRBJ2-2	TRBD2	CASSYLAGGRTGELFF	TGTGCCAGCAGTTATCTAGCGGGGGGCCGCACCGGGGAGCTGTTTTTT
TRBV7-9	12	TRBJ2-7	TRBD1	CASSGQAIEQYF	TGTGCCAGCAGCGGACAGGCGATCGAGCAGTACTTC
TRBV9	16	TRBJ2-5	TRBD1	CASSVGQGAHEETQYF	TGTGCCAGCAGCGTAGGACAGGGGGCGCATGAGGAGACCCAGTACTTC
TRBV30	14	TRBJ2-7	.	CAWRGASTTYEQYF	TGTGCCTGGAGGGGGGCCTCTACAACCTACGAGCAGTACTTC